The 17 T cell receptor beta chains in this list originate from one sample, sequenced in a study of T cell changes during pregnancy in multiple sclerosis. Generated by immunoSEQ multiplex PCR, the TCRdb table keeps only in-frame clones and is missing some. The sample comprises tens of thousands of clones, 94% of which are singletons, and less than 0.15% rests with the top ten. Sequences were derived from CD4+ T cells from peripheral blood mononuclear cells, sampled after pregnancy. The source is a female donor with multiple sclerosis, enrolled in a pregnancy study.

J is TRBJ1-5 and V is TRBV6-1; 7 bases are shared with TRBD1. The CDR3 length is 13 residues. V dropped 8 bases and J dropped 5; count of bases not matched to a gene: 6. The germline V gene has CDR1 MNHNS and CDR2 SASEGT. The CDR3 region has the DNA TGTGCCAGCGCCGACAGGGCTTATCAGCCCCAGCATTTT. Protein product: CASADRAYQPQHF.

The chain recombines TRBV27 with TRBJ2-7; 8 nucleotides agree with TRBD1. There are 15 residues in the CDR3. The V gene's germline CDR1 is MNHEY and CDR2 SMNVEV (reference sequence). With 5 bases clipped from V and 6 bases from J, the junction kept 12 bases outside the gene matches. CDR3: CASSLTGQGWSEQYF. DNA for the CDR3: TGTGCCAGCAGTCTGACAGGACAGGGTTGGTCCGAGCAGTACTTC.

The chain links TRBV19 to TRBJ2-5, with unresolved D. This CDR3 has 14 residues. V shed 2 bases and J shed 1 base, with 8 bases lying between them. Germline values: CDR1 LNHDA, CDR2 SQIVND (reference sequence). CDR3: CASSIRAPQETQYF. DNA of the CDR3: TGTGCCAGTAGTATACGAGCGCCCCAAGAGACCCAGTACTTC. The full variable domain, completed using reference TRBV19 and TRBJ2-5, is DGGITQSPKYLFRKEGQNVTLSCEQNLNHDAMYWYRQDPGQGLRLIYYSQIVNDFQKGDIAEGYSVSREKKESFPLTVTSAQKNPTAFYLCASSIRAPQETQYFGPGTRLLVL.

The chain employs TRBV18 and TRBJ2-3; 13 bases line up with TRBD2. The ends lost 6 bases at V and 3 bases at J; junction bases unmatched: 9. This CDR3 comprises 17 residues. Germline lookup yields CDR1 KGHSH and CDR2 LQKENI. The CDR3 region is CASSLIGLAGDTDTQYF. CDR3 sequence (DNA): TGTGCCAGCTCGCTTATCGGACTAGCGGGAGATACAGATACGCAGTATTTT.

The V and J genes are TRBV27 and TRBJ2-3, with TRBD1 matching over 8 bases. V lost 6 bases, J lost 1 base, and 9 bases stayed unmatched. This CDR3 is built from 16 residues. From germline, CDR1 is MNHEY and CDR2 SMNVEV (reference sequence). The CDR3 loop reads CASSVDRGWGTDTQYF. DNA for the CDR3: TGTGCCAGCAGCGTTGACAGGGGCTGGGGCACAGATACGCAGTATTTT.

The chain joins TRBV5-1 to TRBJ2-3; 7 nucleotides match TRBD2. This CDR3 spans 16 amino acids. With 4 bases clipped from V and 2 bases from J, the junction kept 10 bases outside the gene matches. Germline V gene sequence: CDR1 SGHRS, CDR2 YFSETQ. CDR3 loop: CASSLGTTKYTDTQYF. CDR3 DNA sequence: TGCGCCAGCAGCCTAGGGACTACCAAATACACAGATACGCAGTATTTT.

CDR3 loop: CASSDLADPQETQYF. The CDR3 DNA is TGTGCCAGCAGTGACTTAGCGGACCCCCAAGAGACCCAGTACTTC. The V and J genes are TRBV25-1 and TRBJ2-5, with D possibly being TRBD2 (6 bases). The CDR3 contains 15 residues. The V gene's germline CDR1 is MGHDK and CDR2 SYGVNS. With 3 bases removed from V and 1 base from J, the gap between germline ends came to 12 bases. Together with reference TRBV25-1 and TRBJ2-5, the CDR3 gives the full variable domain: EADIYQTPRYLVIGTGKKITLECSQTMGHDKMYWYQQDPGMELHLIHYSYGVNSTEKGDLSSESTVSRIRTEHFPLTLESARPSHTSQYLCASSDLADPQETQYFGPGTRLLVL.

The rearrangement uses TRBV28 and TRBJ2-5; 10 bases align to TRBD2. CDR1 is MDHEN, CDR2 SYDVKM, per germline. Trimming cost V 4 bases and J 4 bases; bases outside gene matches: 6. The CDR3 length is 15 residues. The CDR3 coding sequence is TGTGCCAGCAGTTCTGAGCGGGAGGGGGGAGAGACCCAGTACTTC. The encoded protein is CASSSEREGGETQYF.

This chain uses TRBV7-2 with TRBJ2-3; D unclear. V lost 5 bases, J lost 0 bases, and 3 bases lay in between. The CDR3 contains 12 residues. Germline-derived CDR1 and CDR2 are SGHTA and FQGNSA. The DNA of the CDR3 is TGTGCCAGCAGCATAAGCACAGATACGCAGTATTTT. Its translation is CASSISTDTQYF. Using reference TRBV7-2 and TRBJ2-3 for the parts outside the CDR3, the full variable domain is GAGVSQSPSNKVTEKGKDVELRCDPISGHTALYWYRQSLGQGLEFLIYFQGNSAPDKSGLPSDRFSAERTGGSVSTLTIQRTQQEDSAVYLCASSISTDTQYFGPGTRLTVL.

The genes are TRBV19 and TRBJ2-7; tentatively, D is TRBD1 (6 bases). Trimming shortened V by 1 base and J by 4 bases, and 14 bases separated the two germline ends. This CDR3 region has 15 residues. Germline loops: CDR1 LNHDA, CDR2 SQIVND (reference sequence). The CDR3 spells CASSIAPGTHYEQYF. CDR3 DNA sequence: TGTGCCAGTAGTATAGCTCCCGGGACACATTACGAGCAGTACTTC.

The chain links TRBV27 to TRBJ1-1; D might be TRBD1 (5 bases). The length of the CDR3 is 14 residues. Trimming left V 2 bases short and J 2 bases short, with 9 bases between. CDR1 and CDR2 from the germline V gene are MNHEY and SMNVEV (reference sequence). The CDR3 spells CASSLHDRNTEAFF. The CDR3 DNA reads as TGTGCCAGCAGTTTACACGACAGAAACACTGAAGCTTTCTTT.

This clone was seen just once. The rearrangement uses TRBV4-1 and TRBJ2-2; weak D call: TRBD1 (5 bases). CDR1 MGHRA and CDR2 YSYEKL come from the germline V gene. V lost 1 base and J lost 4, with 16 bases in between. CDR3 length equals 17 residues. The CDR3 protein is CASSQATDIQGTGELFF. CDR3 nucleotides: TGCGCCAGCAGCCAAGCCACGGACATCCAGGGCACCGGGGAGCTGTTTTTT.

This rearrangement joins TRBV27 to TRBJ1-1; the match to TRBD1 covers 8 bases. Trimming at V came to 4 bases and at J to 4 bases, leaving 11 bases not matched to a gene. Germline V gives CDR1 MNHEY, CDR2 SMNVEV (reference sequence). CDR3 length: 16 amino acids. The CDR3 sequence: CASSSQGARERTEAFF. CDR3 DNA: TGTGCCAGCAGTTCCCAGGGGGCGCGGGAACGCACTGAAGCTTTCTTT.

The gene calls are TRBV6-1 and TRBJ2-7, with D perhaps matching TRBD1 (5 bases). V was trimmed by 5 bases and J by 2 bases, leaving 16 bases between them. The germline gives CDR1 MNHNS, CDR2 SASEGT. The length of the CDR3 is 15 residues. CDR3 in DNA: TGTGCCAGCAGTAACGACAGAAACCCCCCCTACGAGCAGTACTTC. Translation: CASSNDRNPPYEQYF.

V gene TRBV7-2 combines with J gene TRBJ1-1; tentatively, D is TRBD1 (5 bases). CDR3 length: 13 amino acids. V was shortened by 5 bases and J by 8 bases, with 15 bases between the two germline ends. Germline V gene lookup returns CDR1 SGHTA and CDR2 FQGNSA. The CDR3 nucleotides read TGTGCCAGCAGCGCCCAGGGTAGGAACGAAGCTTTCTTT. Translating gives CASSAQGRNEAFF.

The count of this clone is one. This chain connects TRBV9 to TRBJ2-1; tentative D call: TRBD2 (6 bases). This CDR3 is 15 amino acids long. Trimming pared 0 bases from V and 7 bases from J, leaving 14 bases between. Germline CDR1 SGDLS, CDR2 YYNGEE. The CDR3 here is CASSVADGRRNEQFF. In DNA, the CDR3 is TGTGCCAGCAGCGTAGCTGACGGGAGACGTAATGAGCAGTTCTTC.

The chain couples TRBV4-1 to TRBJ1-2, with unresolved D. CDR1 is MGHRA and CDR2 is YSYEKL in the germline V gene. This CDR3 is 14 amino acids long. Trimming removed 0 bases from V and 3 bases from J, with 8 bases in between. The CDR3 sequence is CASSQDTGYYGYTF. CDR3 nucleotides: TGCGCCAGCAGCCAAGATACGGGATACTATGGCTACACCTTC.